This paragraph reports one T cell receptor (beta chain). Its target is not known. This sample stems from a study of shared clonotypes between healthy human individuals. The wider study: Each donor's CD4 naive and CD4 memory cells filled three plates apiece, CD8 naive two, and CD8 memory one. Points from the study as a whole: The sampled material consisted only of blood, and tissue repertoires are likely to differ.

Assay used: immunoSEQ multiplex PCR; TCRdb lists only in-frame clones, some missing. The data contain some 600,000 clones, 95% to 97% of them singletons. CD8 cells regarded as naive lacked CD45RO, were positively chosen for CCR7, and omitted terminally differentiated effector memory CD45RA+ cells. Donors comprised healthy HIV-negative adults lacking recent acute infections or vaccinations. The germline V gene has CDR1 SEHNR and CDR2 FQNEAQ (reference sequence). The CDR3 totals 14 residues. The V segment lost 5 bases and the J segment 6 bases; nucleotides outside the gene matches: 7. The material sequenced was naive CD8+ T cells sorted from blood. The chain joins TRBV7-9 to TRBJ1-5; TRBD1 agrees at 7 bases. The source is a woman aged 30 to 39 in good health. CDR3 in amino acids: CASSRAGGSQPQHF. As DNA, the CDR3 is TGTGCCAGCAGCCGGGCAGGGGGAAGTCAGCCCCAGCATTTT.